The sequence of this T cell receptor (beta chain) was determined in a study of blood T cells in healthy people across ages. Study in general: Using template switching, researchers captured about one barcoded beta molecule for each two T cells.

Roughly 9.2 milliliters of peripheral blood were drawn from each donor into EDTA-treated tubes. Study outcomes and limitations: Possibly confounding the expanded clonotype changes was the fact that donor CMV status was unknown.

The germline V gene has CDR1 SGHTA and CDR2 FQGNSA. CDR3 size: 13 residues. Trimming shortened V by 5 bases and J by 9 bases, and 14 bases separated the two germline ends. In the case of this clonotype: The antigen remains unidentified.

A second roughly 6 to 12 cycle PCR used barcoded and J-beta primers. CDR3-containing paired-end reads numbering at least 2.5 million came from each sample. Each CDR3 protein gets one entry after TCRdb re-called the 5' RACE reads with MiXCR. Found here are 800,000 to 950,000 distinct CDR3 sequences, under 50% of them singletons; the top ten hold 10% to 15%. Sequencing was done on a sample of blood. The sequence was collected from a man aged 25-40 years in good health. The V gene is TRBV7-2, the J gene TRBJ2-1; no clear D gene. The CDR3 nucleotides are TGTGCCAGCAGCACCCCGCTAGATGTTGAGCAGTTCTTC. Encoded protein: CASSTPLDVEQFF.